This entry lists 28 T cell receptor beta chains sequenced from one sample in a study of T cell repertoires in cytomegalovirus infection (dated by TCRdb to between 2019 and 2020). Reads for this sample came from an Illumina HiSeq 1500. The public sequencing data were trimmed at Q25 with fastp and processed into clonotypes with MiXCR by TCRdb, which kept only in-frame beta chains. Every entry covers one CDR3 protein and lists the most common genes and DNA from its rows. The sample table shows over 300,000 distinct CDR3 sequences, and 9.5% are seen once. 4.3% of the sample goes to the ten largest clones. Sequenced input: PBMCs. The receptors stem from a human donor in good health (CMV status not recorded). Some clones in this sample may be carry-over from other donors' samples.

This clonotype was seen more than once but under ten times. The rearrangement uses TRBV6-2 or TRBV6-3 and TRBJ1-1; no clear D gene. Germline CDR1 MNHEY, CDR2 SVGEGT. Trimming removed 3 bases from V and 1 base from J, with 9 bases in between. The CDR3 spans 14 residues. The CDR3 spells CASSYWSANTEAFF. CDR3 in DNA: TGTGCCAGCAGTTATTGGTCGGCGAACACTGAAGCTTTCTTT.

This sequence joins TRBV18 and TRBJ2-1; D is undetermined. Germline values: CDR1 KGHSH, CDR2 LQKENI. CDR3 length equals 16 residues. V was pared by 0 bases and J by 4 bases, with 13 bases between. CDR3 residues: CASSPPPNPNYNEQFF. In DNA form, the CDR3 reads TGTGCCAGCTCACCACCTCCCAACCCGAATTACAATGAGCAGTTCTTC.

This clonotype was found many times. This chain joins TRBV7-2 and TRBJ2-5; 9 nucleotides match TRBD2. There are 16 residues in the CDR3. The ends lost 5 bases at V and 4 bases at J; junction bases unmatched: 11. Germline assignment: CDR1 SGHTA and CDR2 FQGNSA. The CDR3 nucleotides read TGTGCCAGCAGCCTCGGGGTAGCGGGAGTGGGAGAGACCCAGTACTTC. The encoded protein is CASSLGVAGVGETQYF.

The chain combines TRBV12-3 or TRBV12-4 with TRBJ1-1, with D hard to call. Trimming left V 3 bases short and J 5 bases short, with 10 bases between. CDR3 length: 13 amino acids. Written as DNA, the CDR3 is TGTGCCAGCAGTTTTTCCAGAGGGACTGAAGCTTTCTTT. Its protein is CASSFSRGTEAFF.

The chain has TRBV6-2 or TRBV6-3 and TRBJ1-1, with TRBD1 matching 8 bases. The CDR3 loop spans 15 amino acids. The V segment lost 2 bases and the J segment 3 bases; nucleotides outside the gene matches: 5. Looked up from germline, CDR1 is MNHEY and CDR2 is SVGEGT. CDR3 nucleotide sequence: TGTGCCAGCAGTTACGGGACGACAGGGGACACTGAAGCTTTCTTT. It codes for CASSYGTTGDTEAFF.

This clonotype was picked up a small number of times. The chain links TRBV6-5 to TRBJ1-5; 9 bases fit TRBD1. Germline lookup yields CDR1 MNHEY and CDR2 SVGAGI. This CDR3 comprises 15 residues. J lost 5 bases, V lost 0 bases, and 2 bases had no gene match. The CDR3 region is CASSYSRTGDQPQHF. CDR3 bases: TGTGCCAGCAGTTACTCACGGACAGGGGATCAGCCCCAGCATTTT.

The V and J genes are TRBV7-9 and TRBJ1-2; D unresolved. The CDR3 totals 15 residues. CDR1 and CDR2 from the germline V gene are SEHNR and FQNEAQ (reference sequence). Trimming took 5 bases from V and 4 from J, leaving 17 bases between them. The CDR3 coding sequence is TGTGCCAGCAGCCCCCTCGACCGAGATTCCTATGGCTACACCTTC. It encodes CASSPLDRDSYGYTF. Complete variable domain (other parts from reference TRBV7-9 and TRBJ1-2): DTGVSQNPRHKITKRGQNVTFRCDPISEHNRLYWYRQTLGQGPEFLTYFQNEAQLEKSRLLSDRFSAERPKGSFSTLEIQRTEQGDSAMYLCASSPLDRDSYGYTFGSGTRLTVV.

Ten or more counts support this clonotype. The chain combines TRBV7-2 with TRBJ2-3; unclear D gene. V was shortened by 2 bases and J by 2 bases, with 8 bases between the two germline ends. Per germline, CDR1 SGHTA and CDR2 FQGNSA. The CDR3 has 14 residues. The CDR3 region has the DNA TGTGCCAGCAGCTTAAGGGCCAACACAGATACGCAGTATTTT. Encoded protein: CASSLRANTDTQYF.

The chain has TRBV2 and TRBJ2-1; D perhaps matches TRBD2 (5 bases). The CDR3 extends over 12 amino acids. Germline CDR1 is SNHLY and CDR2 is FYNNEI. V lost 10 bases to trimming and J lost 5 bases, with 12 bases between them. This chain's CDR3 is CATRLRDNEQFF. CDR3 nucleotides: TGTGCCACCCGCTTGAGGGACAATGAGCAGTTCTTC. The full variable domain, in which reference TRBV2 and TRBJ2-1 provide the parts outside the CDR3, is EPEVTQTPSHQVTQMGQEVILRCVPISNHLYFYWYRQILGQKVEFLVSFYNNEISEKSEIFDDQFSVERPDGSNFTLKIRSTKLEDSAMYFCATRLRDNEQFFGPGTRLTVL.

This clonotype was seen many times. The chain has TRBV7-9 and TRBJ2-1, with 8 positions matching TRBD2. Germline assignment: CDR1 SEHNR and CDR2 FQNEAQ (reference sequence). The CDR3 length is 16 residues. The V segment lost 5 bases and the J segment 4 bases; nucleotides outside the gene matches: 10. CDR3 sequence (DNA): TGTGCCAGCAGCCGCCCTGGGCGGGGGGATTACAATGAGCAGTTCTTC. Amino acids: CASSRPGRGDYNEQFF.

This clonotype was counted only a few times. The chain recombines TRBV27 with TRBJ1-2; no definite D call. The germline V gene has CDR1 MNHEY and CDR2 SMNVEV (reference sequence). This CDR3 is built from 13 residues. V gave up 0 bases and J gave up 4 bases, with 6 bases separating them. The CDR3 spells CASSLSSSYGYTF. The CDR3 nucleotides read TGTGCCAGCAGTTTATCGAGTAGCTATGGCTACACCTTC.

There are a few counts of this clonotype. The V gene is TRBV2, the J gene TRBJ2-4; the D gene is possibly TRBD2 (6 bases). V lost 6 bases and J lost 6, with 9 bases in between. CDR1 is SNHLY, CDR2 FYNNEI, per germline. The CDR3 consists of 12 residues. CDR3 nucleotide sequence: TGTGCCAGCAGGGGGGAGGCAAACATTCAGTACTTC. Amino acids: CASRGEANIQYF.

This clonotype was detected many times. V is TRBV28 and J is TRBJ2-3; 7 positions agree with TRBD1. CDR3 length: 15 residues. Trimming removed 8 bases from V and 1 base from J; junction bases left unmatched: 9. Germline V gene sequence: CDR1 MDHEN, CDR2 SYDVKM. CDR3 in DNA: TGTGCCAGCGTCCCCGGGGACAGCCGCACAGATACGCAGTATTTT. This encodes CASVPGDSRTDTQYF.

A few counts support this clonotype. The chain links TRBV28 to TRBJ2-5; 7 bases match TRBD1. J gave up 5 bases and V 6 bases, and 15 bases lay outside the gene matches. CDR1 and CDR2 from the germline V gene are MDHEN and SYDVKM. There are 16 residues in the CDR3. The CDR3 protein is CASSPTLDRFQETQYF. As DNA, the CDR3 is TGTGCCAGCAGCCCTACGCTGGACAGGTTTCAGGAGACCCAGTACTTC.

This clonotype has just a few counts. The chain combines TRBV12-3 or TRBV12-4 with TRBJ2-3; 10 positions agree with TRBD2. CDR3 length equals 15 residues. Trimming removed 8 bases from V and 5 bases from J; junction bases left unmatched: 10. The CDR3 DNA reads as TGTGCCAGCGGGACGTATAGGACTAGCGGAGATACGCAGTATTTT. Translation gives CASGTYRTSGDTQYF.

The chain combines TRBV12-3 or TRBV12-4 with TRBJ2-2; D remains ambiguous. The CDR3 sequence is 14 residues long. V was clipped by 3 bases and J by 8 bases, with 13 bases between them. CDR3 nucleotide sequence: TGTGCCAGCAGTTTCGGGCATACGGTTGGGGAGCTGTTTTTT. As protein: CASSFGHTVGELFF.

The chain links TRBV12-3 or TRBV12-4 to TRBJ2-1, with D unclear. This CDR3 is built from 13 residues. V lost 8 bases to trimming and J lost 4 bases, with 12 bases between them. CDR3 sequence (DNA): TGTGCCAGCGCGCTAAGAACTTACAATGAGCAGTTCTTC. It translates to CASALRTYNEQFF.

This clonotype was observed a few times. V and J are TRBV18 and TRBJ2-4; 7 bases map to TRBD1. This CDR3 region has 13 residues. Germline V gene sequence: CDR1 KGHSH, CDR2 LQKENI. J lost 9 bases, V lost 4 bases, and 6 bases had no gene match. CDR3 in amino acids: CASSQGQNTIQYF. In DNA, the CDR3 is TGTGCCAGCTCACAGGGACAGAACACCATTCAGTACTTC.

This clonotype occurred many times. The chain recombines TRBV6-2 or TRBV6-3 with TRBJ2-5; D call uncertain. V was cut by 5 bases and J by 9 bases, with 16 bases left in between. The germline gives CDR1 MNHEY, CDR2 SVGEGT. The CDR3 covers 13 residues. As DNA, the CDR3 is TGTGCCAGCAGTCCCCGGGCCCTACTACCCCAGTACTTC. Its protein product is CASSPRALLPQYF.

In its sample, this clonotype was seen many times. The chain links TRBV12-3 or TRBV12-4 to TRBJ1-6; 7 bases match TRBD1. The ends lost 7 bases at V and 5 bases at J; junction bases unmatched: 8. The CDR3 consists of 15 residues. This chain's CDR3 is CASKAGQGDNSPLHF. As DNA, the CDR3 is TGTGCCAGCAAGGCAGGGCAGGGGGATAATTCACCCCTCCACTTT.

V usage is TRBV18 and J usage is TRBJ1-1, with a tentative D call TRBD1 (5 bases). The CDR3 is 18 amino acids. Germline CDR1 KGHSH, CDR2 LQKENI. Trimming left V 3 bases short and J 1 base short, with 21 bases between. CDR3 residues: CASSPGGGVPPGNTEAFF. The DNA for the CDR3 is TGTGCCAGCTCACCGGGGGGGGGGGTGCCGCCGGGGAACACTGAAGCTTTCTTT. The variable domain in full, completed from reference TRBV18 and TRBJ1-1, reads NAGVMQNPRHLVRRRGQEARLRCSPMKGHSHVYWYRQLPEEGLKFMVYLQKENIIDESGMPKERFSAEFPKEGPSILRIQQVVRGDSAAYFCASSPGGGVPPGNTEAFFGQGTRLTVV.

Ten or more counts support this clonotype. The V and J genes are TRBV6-1 and TRBJ2-6; no definite D call. CDR3 length: 15 residues. The germline V gene encodes CDR1 MNHNS and CDR2 SASEGT. V lost 7 bases to trimming and J lost 1 base, with 11 bases between them. The CDR3 bases are TGTGCCAGCACACGAGAAGCGTCTGGGGCCAACGTCCTGACTTTC. Translated, it gives CASTREASGANVLTF.

A few counts support this clonotype. CDR3 sequence reads: CASSLDPGRDQPQHF. CDR3 nucleotides: TGTGCCAGTAGTCTCGATCCAGGACGGGATCAGCCCCAGCATTTT. J is TRBJ1-5 and V is TRBV19; D is undetermined. This CDR3 has 15 amino acids. Trimming removed 5 bases from V and 5 bases from J, with 16 bases in between. The germline V gene encodes CDR1 LNHDA and CDR2 SQIVND (reference sequence).

This chain links TRBV6-6 with TRBJ1-1, with D maybe TRBD1 (5 bases). The length of the CDR3 is 13 residues. The V gene lost 4 bases and the J gene lost 3 bases, with 9 bases spanning the gap. From germline, CDR1 is MNHNY and CDR2 SVGAGI (reference sequence). DNA of the CDR3: TGTGCCAGCAGTTCAGGGTTGGACACTGAAGCTTTCTTT. Translating it yields CASSSGLDTEAFF.

At least ten counts were recorded for this clonotype. The gene calls are TRBV7-2 and TRBJ2-1; TRBD2 is a possible D gene (6 bases). CDR1 is SGHTA and CDR2 is FQGNSA in the germline V gene. The CDR3 runs 16 residues. Trimming removed 5 bases from V and 7 bases from J, with 21 bases in between. This CDR3 reads CASSLLAPVTTNEQFF. CDR3 bases: TGTGCCAGCAGCCTACTAGCACCCGTTACGACTAATGAGCAGTTCTTC. The full variable domain, its missing parts supplied by reference TRBV7-2 and TRBJ2-1, is GAGVSQSPSNKVTEKGKDVELRCDPISGHTALYWYRQSLGQGLEFLIYFQGNSAPDKSGLPSDRFSAERTGGSVSTLTIQRTQQEDSAVYLCASSLLAPVTTNEQFFGPGTRLTVL.

As to this clonotype: Relative to the germline gene, one junction end is altered; a read error may explain this. The CDR3 is CASSRGQNTEALF. CDR3 nucleotide sequence: TGTGCCAGCAGCAGAGGACAGAACACTGAAGCTCTCTTT. The chain uses TRBV7-6 and TRBJ1-1; a weak D match, TRBD1 (6 bases). The CDR3 spans 13 residues. Germline CDR1 is SGHVS and CDR2 is FNYEAQ. Full variable domain (missing parts from reference TRBV7-6 and TRBJ1-1): GAGVSQSPRYKVTKRGQDVALRCDPISGHVSLYWYRQALGQGPEFLTYFNYEAQQDKSGLPNDRFSAERPEGSISTLTIQRTEQRDSAMYRCASSRGQNTEALFGQGTRLTVV.

This clonotype has a count of ten or more. The chain joins TRBV7-2 to TRBJ1-6, with TRBD1 identical over 7 bases. The CDR3 runs to 14 residues. V shed 6 bases, J shed 9 bases, and the junction held 8 bases outside the gene matches. Germline CDR1 reads SGHTA; CDR2 reads FQGNSA. CDR3 protein: CASRLTGNSSPLHF. CDR3 sequence (DNA): TGTGCCAGCAGGTTGACAGGGAACTCTTCACCCCTCCACTTT.

At least ten counts were recorded for this clonotype. This rearrangement joins TRBV6-6 to TRBJ1-2, with D maybe TRBD1 (5 bases). Deletions cut 5 bases from V and 0 bases from J, with 10 bases between. CDR1 MNHNY and CDR2 SVGAGI come from the germline V gene (reference sequence). CDR3 length: 14 residues. As DNA, the CDR3 is TGTGCCAGCAGTCCTCAGGGATCTAACTATGGCTACACCTTC. Protein: CASSPQGSNYGYTF.